This T cell receptor (beta chain) was observed in a study of blood T cell repertoires in COVID-19. Study background: Acute and convalescent COVID-19 specimens originated in the United States, Italy and Spain. Nucleic acid was either cDNA or gDNA, and it came from T cells, B-cell-depleted T cells, or PBMCs.

The study recruited people aged roughly 18 to 100 years across roughly 25 US areas. V lost 6 bases and J lost 5, with 21 bases in between. The CDR3 is 15 residues long. CDR1 is SGHDT, CDR2 YYEEEE, per germline. The data were produced by immunoSEQ multiplex PCR, yet TCRdb's version contains in-frame clones alone and is incomplete. This sample carries fewer than 350,000 clones, more than 75% of them seen once, and the ten largest clones take around 2%. The receptor was derived from a woman aged 60 to 75 in a cohort exposed to, infected with or recovered from COVID-19 (not recorded which). The sample consisted of PBMCs or T cells enriched from blood (not recorded which). The rearrangement joins TRBV5-6 to TRBJ2-7, with D tentatively TRBD2 (6 bases). The CDR3 spells CASTLLGTGEDEQYF. DNA of the CDR3: TGTGCCAGCACCCTGTTGGGGACGGGGGAGGACGAGCAGTACTTC.